Each of the 5 T cell receptor beta chains below was sequenced from the same sample in a study of T cell repertoires in cytomegalovirus infection. Each CDR3 protein gets one entry after TCRdb re-called the reads with MiXCR. The table records roughly 230,000 distinct CDR3 sequences, 22% of them present only once. Sequenced sample: CD8+ T cells from PBMCs. The receptors shown here come from a human donor in good health (CMV status not recorded). Some clones in this sample may be carry-over from other donors' samples.

The CDR3 sequence is CASPTQAQGGLGYTF. CDR3 DNA: TGTGCCAGCCCCACGCAGGCCCAGGGGGGCCTTGGCTACACCTTC. The chain has TRBV2 and TRBJ1-2; 7 bases are shared with TRBD1. Germline V lookup: CDR1 SNHLY, CDR2 FYNNEI. There are 15 residues in the CDR3. Trimming cost V 8 bases and J 7 bases; bases outside gene matches: 16.

This clonotype was seen a few times. The chain carries TRBV6-1 and TRBJ1-5; D not certain. This CDR3 has 13 amino acids. The germline V gene has CDR1 MNHNS and CDR2 SASEGT. Trimming removed 5 bases from V and 9 bases from J, with 14 bases in between. CDR3 sequence (DNA): TGTGCCAGCAGTCCGGACGGCCGCAGGCCCCAGCATTTT. Translated, it gives CASSPDGRRPQHF.

The chain carries TRBV20-1 and TRBJ2-7; D unclear. Germline V gives CDR1 DFQATT, CDR2 SNEGSKA (reference sequence). Between the trimmed V and J ends, which lost 0 bases and 0 bases, there was a span of 9 bases. The length of the CDR3 is 14 residues. CDR3 residues: CSARDPIGSYEQYF. The CDR3 DNA is TGCAGTGCTAGAGACCCCATAGGCTCCTACGAGCAGTACTTC.

Only a few counts were recorded for this clonotype. The chain employs TRBV29-1 and TRBJ1-1, with D hard to call. Per the germline V gene, CDR1 is SQVTM and CDR2 is ANQGSEA. The CDR3 consists of 16 residues. CDR3: CSSSVTASMGNTEAFF. CDR3 DNA: TGCAGTAGTTCTGTCACAGCCTCCATGGGGAACACTGAAGCTTTCTTT. Supplemented by reference TRBV29-1 and TRBJ1-1, the full variable domain reads SAVISQKPSRDICQRGTSLTIQCQVDSQVTMMFWYRQQPGQSLTLIATANQGSEATYESGFVIDKFPISRPNLTFSTLTVSNMSPEDSSIYLCSSSVTASMGNTEAFFGQGTRLTVV.

The V gene is TRBV6-1, the J gene TRBJ1-1, with a tentative D call TRBD1 (5 bases). The CDR3 is 13 amino acids. Per germline, CDR1 MNHNS and CDR2 SASEGT. V dropped 8 bases and J dropped 1 base, with 11 bases sitting between them. CDR3 residues: CASFPGQNTEAFF. The CDR3 bases are TGTGCCAGCTTTCCAGGGCAGAACACTGAAGCTTTCTTT.